Below are 32 T cell receptor beta chains sequenced from a single sample in a study of cytomegalovirus exposure and HLA in healthy donors. The PCR used 60 Vbeta and 13 Jbeta primers. Libraries were prepared by immunoSEQ multiplex PCR; TCRdb keeps only in-frame clonotypes and omits some of them. Here the sample spans roughly 120,000 clones, 80% being singletons. The sequencing input was PBMCs. These receptors came from a male donor in good health and CMV-seronegative.

The CDR3 here is CSVSGGPVTEQFF. The CDR3 DNA reads TGCAGCGTTTCGGGAGGGCCGGTAACTGAGCAGTTCTTC. The chain uses TRBV29-1 and TRBJ2-1; 8 nucleotides agree with TRBD2. The CDR3 spans 13 residues. CDR1 is SQVTM and CDR2 is ANQGSEA in the germline V gene. V lost 5 bases to trimming and J lost 9 bases; unmatched junction nucleotides: 9.

The chain employs TRBV5-1 and TRBJ2-2; D may be TRBD1 (6 bases). V lost 4 bases and J 4 bases, leaving 11 bases between the germline ends. This CDR3 is built from 14 residues. Germline assignment: CDR1 SGHRS and CDR2 YFSETQ. The CDR3 reads CASSEGQITGELFF. The CDR3 nucleotides are TGCGCCAGCAGCGAAGGACAGATCACCGGGGAGCTGTTTTTT.

In DNA, the CDR3 is TGCAGCGTTTCAATCCCGGGACAGGGGAAGAGTTTAACCTACGAGCAGTACTTC. Encoded protein: CSVSIPGQGKSLTYEQYF. The chain has TRBV29-1 and TRBJ2-7; TRBD1 matches 10 bases. Losses at the gene ends were 5 bases for V and 2 bases for J; bases not matched to a gene: 18. The CDR3 is 18 amino acids. Looked up from germline, CDR1 is SQVTM and CDR2 is ANQGSEA.

The chain carries TRBV5-8 and TRBJ2-5; 7 nucleotides agree with TRBD2. The closer fit of TRBJ2-7 to the DNA end suggests the J call may be wrong. Germline V gene sequence: CDR1 SGHTS, CDR2 YDEGEE. The CDR3 contains 13 residues. DNA for the CDR3: TGTGCCAGCAGTAGGGACTATCTTTACGAGCAGTACTTC. Encoded protein: CASSRDYLYEQYF.

The V call is TRBV9, the J call TRBJ2-3, with D tentatively TRBD1 (5 bases). Germline loops: CDR1 SGDLS, CDR2 YYNGEE. V was trimmed by 3 bases and J by 11 bases, leaving 13 bases between them. CDR3 length: 12 amino acids. CDR3 bases: TGTGCCAGCAGCGGAAAGGGGTTGGGGCAGTATTTT. Protein product: CASSGKGLGQYF. The whole variable domain, remainder taken from reference TRBV9 and TRBJ2-3, is DSGVTQTPKHLITATGQRVTLRCSPRSGDLSVYWYQQSLDQGLQFLIQYYNGEERAKGNILERFSAQQFPDLHSELNLSSLELGDSALYFCASSGKGLGQYFGPGTRLTVL.

The gene calls are TRBV5-6 and TRBJ1-5, with D uncertain. The CDR3 totals 15 residues. Per the germline V gene, CDR1 is SGHDT and CDR2 is YYEEEE. V was pared by 2 bases and J by 4 bases, with 13 bases between. CDR3 region: CASSFGGPINQPQHF. The DNA of the CDR3 is TGTGCCAGCAGCTTCGGAGGCCCGATTAATCAGCCCCAGCATTTT.

This chain uses TRBV29-1 with TRBJ1-2; tentative D call: TRBD1 (5 bases). The germline CDR1 and CDR2 sequences are SQVTM and ANQGSEA. CDR3 size: 10 residues. V shed 7 bases and J shed 6 bases, with 9 bases lying between them. CDR3 region: CSALRDGYTF. The CDR3 DNA reads TGCAGCGCTCTCAGGGATGGCTACACCTTC.

The CDR3 spells CASSLDGGYGYTF. For the CDR3, the DNA is TGTGCCAGCAGCTTAGATGGGGGGTATGGCTACACCTTC. This chain uses TRBV11-2 with TRBJ1-2, with D possibly being TRBD1 (5 bases). V was trimmed by 0 bases and J by 5 bases, leaving 7 bases between them. The CDR3 is 13 residues long. Germline V gives CDR1 SGHAT, CDR2 FQNNGV.

There are a few counts of this clone. The gene calls are TRBV9 and TRBJ1-3; 9 nucleotides match TRBD1. The CDR3 sequence is 16 residues long. Trimming removed 4 bases from V and 0 bases from J; junction bases left unmatched: 5. Germline-derived CDR1 and CDR2 are SGDLS and YYNGEE. The DNA for the CDR3 is TGTGCCAGCAGCACAGGGGGCCCCCACTCTGGAAACACCATATATTTT. This sequence encodes CASSTGGPHSGNTIYF. Full variable domain (missing parts from reference TRBV9 and TRBJ1-3): DSGVTQTPKHLITATGQRVTLRCSPRSGDLSVYWYQQSLDQGLQFLIQYYNGEERAKGNILERFSAQQFPDLHSELNLSSLELGDSALYFCASSTGGPHSGNTIYFGEGSWLTVV.

The chain links TRBV11-2 to TRBJ2-7; 7 bases fit TRBD2. V lost 1 base and J lost 6; bases outside the gene matches: 9. This CDR3 contains 15 residues. Germline V gene data show CDR1 as SGHAT and CDR2 as FQNNGV. This chain's CDR3 is CASSLGSGGRREQYF. The CDR3 nucleotides are TGTGCCAGCAGCTTAGGATCCGGGGGGAGACGCGAGCAGTACTTC. The whole variable domain, filled in from reference TRBV11-2 and TRBJ2-7, reads EAGVAQSPRYKIIEKRQSVAFWCNPISGHATLYWYQQILGQGPKLLIQFQNNGVVDDSQLPKDRFSAERLKGVDSTLKIQPAKLEDSAVYLCASSLGSGGRREQYFGPGTRLTVT.

This chain connects TRBV7-8 to TRBJ2-7, with D tentatively TRBD1 (6 bases). The ends were cut back, 0 bases at V and 3 bases at J, with 12 bases in the middle. CDR1 and CDR2 from the germline V gene are SGHVS and FQNEAQ. The CDR3 contains 15 residues. The CDR3 loop reads CASSLALDSHYEQYF. The CDR3 bases are TGTGCCAGCAGCTTAGCGCTGGACAGTCACTACGAGCAGTACTTC.

The chain combines TRBV7-9 with TRBJ1-1; the D is unclear. Per the germline V gene, CDR1 is SEHNR and CDR2 is FQNEAQ (reference sequence). Trimming removed 1 base at V and 6 bases at J, with 9 bases between. CDR3 length equals 13 residues. This CDR3 is CASSLETVPEAFF. The CDR3 nucleotides are TGTGCCAGCAGCTTAGAAACGGTCCCTGAAGCTTTCTTT.

Regarding this clone: The junction departs from the called germline gene at one end, perhaps through a read error. The chain combines TRBV19 with TRBJ2-4; TRBD1 matches 8 bases. Germline CDR1 and CDR2: LNHDA and SQIVND (reference sequence). The CDR3 contains 15 residues. The CDR3 DNA reads as TGTGCCAGTAGTTTGCAGGGGGCTCACAAAAACAGTCAGTACTTC. Translating it yields CASSLQGAHKNSQYF.

V gene TRBV4-1 combines with J gene TRBJ2-4, with D unclear. This CDR3 has 12 amino acids. Trimming removed 1 base from V and 7 bases from J, with 5 bases in between. The V gene's germline CDR1 is MGHRA and CDR2 YSYEKL. CDR3 sequence reads: CASSQVGNIQYF. CDR3 nucleotide sequence: TGCGCCAGCAGCCAAGTGGGCAACATTCAGTACTTC.

V gene TRBV5-1 combines with J gene TRBJ1-2; D possibly corresponds to TRBD1 (6 bases). The germline gives CDR1 SGHRS, CDR2 YFSETQ. Trimming took off 2 bases at V and 4 bases at J, with 24 bases between the two ends. The CDR3 sequence is 18 residues long. CDR3 sequence: CASSLRANNRERSYGYTF. The CDR3 coding sequence is TGCGCCAGCAGCTTACGAGCAAATAACAGGGAAAGGAGCTATGGCTACACCTTC.

The V and J genes are TRBV10-2 and TRBJ1-6; 10 positions agree with TRBD1. The J segment lost 10 bases and the V segment lost 10 bases, leaving 7 bases of the junction unmatched. CDR3 length: 13 residues. Looked up from germline, CDR1 is WSHSY and CDR2 is SAAADI. CDR3 nucleotide sequence: TGCGCCAAAAGACAGGGGGCAAGATCACCCCTCCACTTT. Its translation is CAKRQGARSPLHF.

This clone turned up a few times. The V and J genes are TRBV30 and TRBJ1-5, with D unclear. This CDR3 region has 14 residues. V was shortened by 0 bases and J by 3 bases, with 9 bases between the two germline ends. Germline CDR1 GTSNPN, CDR2 SVGIG (reference sequence). Here the CDR3 DNA reads TGTGCCTGGAGTGTAAGCAGGCACAATCAGCCCCAGCATTTT. Translation gives CAWSVSRHNQPQHF.

The rearrangement uses TRBV11-2 and TRBJ1-3; perhaps TRBD1 as D (6 bases). The CDR3 runs 18 residues. V lost 5 bases and J lost 0, with 20 bases in between. CDR1 and CDR2 (germline): SGHAT, FQNNGV. CDR3 bases: TGTGCCAGCAGCCCAATTTCCGGGACATTAACCTCTGGAAACACCATATATTTT. It codes for CASSPISGTLTSGNTIYF.

This rearrangement joins TRBV10-2 to TRBJ2-2; 7 nucleotides align to TRBD1. Trimming cost V 6 bases and J 9 bases; bases outside gene matches: 10. There are 14 residues in the CDR3. Per the germline V gene, CDR1 is WSHSY and CDR2 is SAAADI. The chain's CDR3 is CASSATGEGRELFF. CDR3 sequence (DNA): TGCGCCAGCAGCGCAACAGGGGAAGGGCGGGAGCTGTTTTTT.

The chain has TRBV7-9 and TRBJ1-2; TRBD1 might be the D (6 bases). V gave up 4 bases and J gave up 6 bases, with 15 bases separating them. CDR3 length: 14 amino acids. Germline lookup yields CDR1 SEHNR and CDR2 FQNEAQ (reference sequence). CDR3 bases: TGTGCCAGCAGCTACGACAGGTCGGTAGATGGCTACACCTTC. Translation gives CASSYDRSVDGYTF.

J is TRBJ2-2 and V is TRBV15; D possibly corresponds to TRBD2 (5 bases). V lost 0 bases and J lost 3, with 11 bases in between. CDR3 size: 16 residues. Germline CDR1 reads LNHNV; CDR2 reads YYDKDF (reference sequence). CDR3: CATSRDTGLYTGELFF. CDR3 bases: TGTGCCACCAGCAGAGACACGGGATTGTACACCGGGGAGCTGTTTTTT.

The genes are TRBV5-4 and TRBJ1-5; D is perhaps TRBD1 (5 bases). In germline, CDR1 is SGHNT, CDR2 YYREEE (reference sequence). Trimming cost V 4 bases and J 4 bases, with 9 bases left between them. The CDR3 loop spans 13 amino acids. CDR3 sequence reads: CASSRGENQPQHF. The CDR3, as DNA: TGTGCCAGCAGCCGGGGGGAGAATCAGCCCCAGCATTTT. The variable domain in full, with the rest retrieved from reference TRBV5-4 and TRBJ1-5, is ETGVTQSPTHLIKTRGQQVTLRCSSQSGHNTVSWYQQALGQGPQFIFQYYREEENGRGNFPPRFSGLQFPNYSSELNVNALELDDSALYLCASSRGENQPQHFGDGTRLSIL.

The V call is TRBV7-2, the J call TRBJ2-1; tentatively, D is TRBD2 (7 bases). The CDR3 spans 13 residues. Germline V lookup: CDR1 SGHTA, CDR2 FQGNSA. The V end was cut by 5 bases, the J end by 13 bases, with 18 bases between. Written as DNA, the CDR3 is TGTGCCAGCAGCCTAGGACTGGCGGGGGCACAGTTCTTC. Translated: CASSLGLAGAQFF.

CDR3 residues: CASSLLGGGNVYTF. Here the CDR3 DNA reads TGTGCCAGCAGTCTCCTTGGAGGGGGCAACGTCTACACCTTC. The chain has TRBV6-5 and TRBJ1-2; 7 bases align to TRBD1. The CDR3 contains 14 residues. V lost 5 bases, J lost 10 bases, and 13 bases stayed unmatched. Germline assignment: CDR1 MNHEY and CDR2 SVGAGI.

The rearrangement links TRBV5-4 to TRBJ1-1; the match to TRBD1 covers 10 bases. The V and J ends lost 4 bases and 7 bases, in that order; junction bases with no gene match: 7. The CDR3 extends over 14 amino acids. CDR1 is SGHNT, CDR2 YYREEE, per germline (reference sequence). The CDR3 bases are TGTGCCAGCAGCGCGACAGGGGGCGGTTTTGAAGCTTTCTTT. Translated, it gives CASSATGGGFEAFF.

V usage is TRBV10-1 and J usage is TRBJ1-5, with D uncertain. The germline V gene has CDR1 WNHNN and CDR2 SYGVQD (reference sequence). Trimming stripped 6 bases from V and 0 bases from J, with 6 bases between. There are 13 residues in the CDR3. CDR3 protein: CASSTDSNQPQHF. CDR3 nucleotides: TGCGCCAGCAGCACAGATAGCAATCAGCCCCAGCATTTT.

The chain carries TRBV19 and TRBJ2-5; perhaps TRBD1 as D (6 bases). The CDR3 loop spans 18 amino acids. Trimming took 2 bases from V and 3 from J, leaving 22 bases between them. CDR1 LNHDA and CDR2 SQIVND come from the germline V gene (reference sequence). The CDR3 protein is CASSIQERDTAHKETQYF. The CDR3 DNA reads as TGTGCCAGTAGTATACAAGAAAGGGACACGGCCCACAAAGAGACCCAGTACTTC.

The V gene is TRBV27, the J gene TRBJ1-6; D not resolved. V shed 5 bases and J shed 11 bases, with 10 bases lying between them. CDR3 length equals 12 residues. In germline, CDR1 is MNHEY, CDR2 SMNVEV (reference sequence). The CDR3 region is CASSPPSAPLHF. As DNA, the CDR3 is TGTGCCAGCAGTCCCCCGTCGGCACCCCTCCACTTT.

This chain links TRBV18 with TRBJ2-3; TRBD2 is a possible D gene (5 bases). Germline values: CDR1 KGHSH, CDR2 LQKENI. V lost 3 bases and J lost 2, with 9 bases in between. This CDR3 region has 14 residues. The CDR3 nucleotides are TGTGCCAGCTCACCGGCTAGCCCCACAGATACGCAGTATTTT. As protein: CASSPASPTDTQYF.

The genes are TRBV27 and TRBJ1-2; perhaps TRBD1 as D (5 bases). The CDR3 length is 16 residues. Germline CDR1 is MNHEY and CDR2 is SMNVEV (reference sequence). The V end was cut by 0 bases, the J end by 2 bases, with 13 bases between. In nucleotides, the CDR3 is TGTGCCAGCAGTTTATCGAAAGGGGTAGGAAACTATGGCTACACCTTC. Translation: CASSLSKGVGNYGYTF.

The chain joins TRBV6-1 to TRBJ1-4, with D uncertain. The CDR3 has 14 amino acids. The V end was cut by 8 bases, the J end by 8 bases, with 18 bases between. Germline CDR1 and CDR2: MNHNS and SASEGT. The CDR3 protein is CASGGGSAGEKLFF. In nucleotides, the CDR3 is TGTGCCAGCGGAGGTGGGTCCGCGGGAGAAAAACTGTTTTTT.

The chain uses TRBV7-9 and TRBJ2-2; the match to TRBD1 covers 10 bases. The germline V gene encodes CDR1 SEHNR and CDR2 FQNEAQ (reference sequence). J gave up 3 bases and V 5 bases, and 3 bases lay outside the gene matches. CDR3 length: 15 amino acids. CDR3 coding DNA: TGTGCCAGCAGCCCAGGGACAGGGGACACCGGGGAGCTGTTTTTT. Encoded protein: CASSPGTGDTGELFF.